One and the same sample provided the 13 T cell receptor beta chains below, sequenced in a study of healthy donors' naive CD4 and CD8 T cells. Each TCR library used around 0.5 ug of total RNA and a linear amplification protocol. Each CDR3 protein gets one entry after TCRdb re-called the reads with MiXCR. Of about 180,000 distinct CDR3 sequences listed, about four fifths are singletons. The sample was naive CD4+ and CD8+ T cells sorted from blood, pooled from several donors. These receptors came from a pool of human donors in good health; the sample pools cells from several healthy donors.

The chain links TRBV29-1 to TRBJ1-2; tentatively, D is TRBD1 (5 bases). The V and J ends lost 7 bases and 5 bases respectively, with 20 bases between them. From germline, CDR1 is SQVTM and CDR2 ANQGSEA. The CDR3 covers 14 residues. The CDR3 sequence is CSAWDPGYGYGYTF. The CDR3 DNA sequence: TGCAGCGCTTGGGACCCTGGGTATGGATATGGCTACACCTTC.

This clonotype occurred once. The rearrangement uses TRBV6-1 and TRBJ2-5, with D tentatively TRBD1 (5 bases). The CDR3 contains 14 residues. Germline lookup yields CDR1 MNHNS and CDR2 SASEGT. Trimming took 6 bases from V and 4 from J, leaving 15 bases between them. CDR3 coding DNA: TGTGCCAGCAGCACCGGGCAGGGTGGAGAGACCCAGTACTTC. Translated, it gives CASSTGQGGETQYF.

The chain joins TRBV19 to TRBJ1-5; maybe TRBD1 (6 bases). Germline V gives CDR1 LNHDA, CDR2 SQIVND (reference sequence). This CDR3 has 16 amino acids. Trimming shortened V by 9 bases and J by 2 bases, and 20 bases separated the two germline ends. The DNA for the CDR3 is TGTGCCAGAAACAGGGACGTGATTTTGGGCAATCAGCCCCAGCATTTT. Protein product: CARNRDVILGNQPQHF.

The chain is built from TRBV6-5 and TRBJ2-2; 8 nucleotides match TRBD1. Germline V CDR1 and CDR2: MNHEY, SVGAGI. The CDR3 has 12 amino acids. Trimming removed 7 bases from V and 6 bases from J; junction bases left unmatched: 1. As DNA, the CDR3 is TGTGCCAGCAAGACAGGGGCCGGGGAGCTGTTTTTT. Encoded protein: CASKTGAGELFF.

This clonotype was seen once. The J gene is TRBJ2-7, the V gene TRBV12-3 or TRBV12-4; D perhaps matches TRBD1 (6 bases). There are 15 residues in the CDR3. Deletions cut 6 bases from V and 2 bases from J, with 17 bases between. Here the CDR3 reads CASRDSRRLTYEQYF. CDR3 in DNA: TGTGCCAGCAGGGACAGCCGAAGGCTAACCTACGAGCAGTACTTC.

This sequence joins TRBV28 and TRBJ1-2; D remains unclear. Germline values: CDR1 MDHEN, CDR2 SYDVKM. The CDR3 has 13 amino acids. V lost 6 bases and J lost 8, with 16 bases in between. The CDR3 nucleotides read TGTGCCAGCAGCTATGGACGGGAGGAGGGCTACACCTTC. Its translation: CASSYGREEGYTF.

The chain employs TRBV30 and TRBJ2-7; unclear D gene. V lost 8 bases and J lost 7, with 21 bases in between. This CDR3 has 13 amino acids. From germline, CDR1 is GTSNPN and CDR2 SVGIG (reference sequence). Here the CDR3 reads CATNMDGLGEQYF. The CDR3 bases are TGTGCCACGAACATGGACGGCCTGGGGGAGCAGTACTTC.

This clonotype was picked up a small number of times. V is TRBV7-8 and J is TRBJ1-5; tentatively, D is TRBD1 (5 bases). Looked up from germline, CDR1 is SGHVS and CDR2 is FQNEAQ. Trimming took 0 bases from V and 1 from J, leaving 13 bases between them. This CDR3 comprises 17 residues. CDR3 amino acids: CASSLALGRVSNQPQHF. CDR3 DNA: TGTGCCAGCAGCTTAGCATTGGGGCGGGTAAGCAATCAGCCCCAGCATTTT.

The CDR3 nucleotides read TGTGCCAGCAGCTTCCAGGGGGTCGAGCAGTACGTC. Residues: CASSFQGVEQYV. The rearrangement uses TRBV6-6 and TRBJ2-7, with 7 bases lining up with TRBD1. This CDR3 region has 12 residues. Losses at the gene ends were 6 bases for V and 6 bases for J; bases not matched to a gene: 5. The germline V gene has CDR1 MNHNY and CDR2 SVGAGI (reference sequence).

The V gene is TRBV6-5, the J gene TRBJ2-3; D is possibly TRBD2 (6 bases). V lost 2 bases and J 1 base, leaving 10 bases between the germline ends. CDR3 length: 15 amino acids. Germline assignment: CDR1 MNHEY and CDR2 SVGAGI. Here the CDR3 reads CASSYGPGGTDTQYF. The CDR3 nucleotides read TGTGCCAGCAGTTACGGGCCGGGAGGCACAGATACGCAGTATTTT.

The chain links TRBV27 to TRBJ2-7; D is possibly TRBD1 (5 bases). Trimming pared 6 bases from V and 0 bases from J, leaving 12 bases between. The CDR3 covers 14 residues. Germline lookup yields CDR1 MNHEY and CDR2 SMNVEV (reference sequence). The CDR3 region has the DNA TGTGCCAGCAGGGGGCAAACCCTCTCCTACGAGCAGTACTTC. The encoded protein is CASRGQTLSYEQYF.

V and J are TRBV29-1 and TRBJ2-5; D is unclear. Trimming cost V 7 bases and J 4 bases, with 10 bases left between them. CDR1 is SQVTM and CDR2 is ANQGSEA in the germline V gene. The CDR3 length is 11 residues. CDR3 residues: CSASEGETQYF. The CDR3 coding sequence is TGCAGCGCCTCTGAAGGAGAGACCCAGTACTTC.

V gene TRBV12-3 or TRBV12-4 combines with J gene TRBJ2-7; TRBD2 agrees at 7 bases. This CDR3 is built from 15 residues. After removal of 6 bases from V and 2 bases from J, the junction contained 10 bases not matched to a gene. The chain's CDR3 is CASRSIGRGTYEQYF. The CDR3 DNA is TGTGCCAGCAGGTCCATTGGGCGGGGGACCTACGAGCAGTACTTC.